This is a list of T cell receptor beta chains from one sample in a study of identical twins. TCRdb analysed the 5' RACE reads with MiXCR anew, one entry per CDR3 protein. The sample comprises about 490,000 distinct CDR3 sequences, 13% to 15% of which are singletons, and roughly 0.44% rests with the top ten. The sample was also reused in another study, on yellow fever vaccine responses in identical twins.

The sample taken for sequencing was CD4+ T cells sorted from blood. The source of these receptors is a woman under 30 in good health. The CDR3 runs from the conserved cysteine through the conserved F or W. The order of the fields is D gene, V gene, J gene, clone size, CDR3 protein, CDR3 DNA. A D gene is named only where the DNA matches it firmly. The size field is filled for only some rows; it gives once, few, many or a size class.

D: TRBD1; V: TRBV5-1; J: TRBJ2-5; size: few; CDR3: CASSFGQGAQETQYF; DNA: TGCGCCAGCAGCTTTGGACAGGGAGCCCAAGAGACCCAGTACTTC
D: TRBD1; V: TRBV10-3; J: TRBJ2-5; size: many; CDR3: CAISDSTGFMETQYF; DNA: TGTGCCATCAGTGACTCGACAGGGTTCATGGAGACCCAGTACTTC
D: .; V: TRBV7-2; J: TRBJ1-3; size: .; CDR3: CASSATVSGNTVYF; DNA: TGTGCCAGCAGCGCGACAGTCTCTGGAAACACCGTATATTTT
D: TRBD2; V: TRBV20-1; J: TRBJ2-1; size: few; CDR3: CSAGTSLFNEQFF; DNA: TGCAGTGCGGGGACTAGCTTATTCAATGAGCAGTTCTTC
D: .; V: TRBV5-1; J: TRBJ1-1; size: few; CDR3: CASSLEPQGNTEAFF; DNA: TGCGCCAGCAGCTTGGAACCCCAAGGGAACACTGAAGCTTTCTTT
D: TRBD1; V: TRBV5-1; J: TRBJ1-1; size: many; CDR3: CASSPGQGSTEAFF; DNA: TGCGCCAGCAGCCCAGGACAGGGGAGCACTGAAGCTTTCTTT
D: TRBD1; V: TRBV12-3/TRBV12-4; J: TRBJ1-5; size: many; CDR3: CASSGGQGSNQPQHF; DNA: TGTGCCAGCAGTGGGGGACAGGGGAGCAATCAGCCCCAGCATTTT
D: TRBD1; V: TRBV20-1; J: TRBJ1-6; size: many; CDR3: CSARVGDRNYNSPLHF; DNA: TGCAGTGCTAGAGTAGGGGACAGGAATTATAATTCACCCCTCCACTTT
D: .; V: TRBV3-1; J: TRBJ1-1; size: few; CDR3: CASTPGGGTEAFF; DNA: TGTGCCAGCACCCCGGGGGGGGGCACTGAAGCTTTCTTT
D: TRBD2; V: TRBV12-3/TRBV12-4; J: TRBJ2-7; size: .; CDR3: CASSFSGSRSYEQYF; DNA: TGTGCCAGCAGCTTTAGCGGGAGCCGCTCCTACGAGCAGTACTTC
D: TRBD2; V: TRBV24-1; J: TRBJ2-3; size: .; CDR3: CATSDPTSGGGIDTQYF; DNA: TGTGCCACCAGTGATCCAACTAGCGGGGGAGGAATAGATACGCAGTATTTT
D: TRBD2; V: TRBV5-1; J: TRBJ2-5; size: .; CDR3: CASSPGLAGGPSGETQYF; DNA: TGCGCCAGCAGTCCCGGACTAGCGGGAGGGCCGAGCGGGGAGACCCAGTACTTC
D: TRBD1; V: TRBV28; J: TRBJ1-6; size: few; CDR3: CASSLATGGNNSPLHF; DNA: TGTGCCAGCAGTTTGGCTACAGGGGGAAACAATTCACCCCTCCACTTT